Shown below are 3 T cell receptor beta chains from a single sample sequenced in a study of cytomegalovirus exposure and HLA in healthy donors (dated by TCRdb to the late 2010s). Libraries were made using the immunoSEQ multiplex PCR assay. For the multiplex PCR, a mixture combining 60 forward primers for TCR Vbeta segments and 13 reverse primers for TCR Jbeta segments was used. Held by TCRdb, this immuneACCESS table contains in-frame sequences only and omits some clones. Under half of the omission traces to an unresolved V gene where checked; the cause of the rest is unknown. The sample profile shows more than 150,000 clones; 70% to 85% of them were found once. The ten top clones hold around 6.6% of the sample. Sequencing was done on a sample of PBMCs. These receptors were obtained from a woman aged 45-65 years in good health and CMV-seropositive.

The gene calls are TRBV6-1 and TRBJ2-2, with D perhaps matching TRBD2 (7 bases). The CDR3 spans 14 residues. Between the trimmed V and J ends, which lost 6 bases and 6 bases, there was a span of 14 bases. Germline V gene sequence: CDR1 MNHNS, CDR2 SASEGT. Here the CDR3 reads CASSREGGAGELFF. CDR3 bases: TGTGCCAGCAGCAGGGAGGGGGGAGCCGGGGAGCTGTTTTTT.

This chain uses TRBV6-6 with TRBJ1-5; the D is unclear. The CDR3 has 14 residues. Trimming stripped 7 bases from V and 0 bases from J, with 10 bases between. Germline loops: CDR1 MNHNY, CDR2 SVGAGI (reference sequence). CDR3: CASKSGYSNQPQHF. The CDR3 DNA follows: TGTGCCAGCAAATCGGGATATAGCAATCAGCCCCAGCATTTT.

Only a few counts were recorded for this clone. The rearrangement links TRBV4-2 to TRBJ2-1, with TRBD2 identical over 8 bases. After removal of 5 bases from V and 7 bases from J, the junction contained 10 bases not matched to a gene. Germline V lookup: CDR1 LGHNA, CDR2 YNFKEQ. The CDR3 totals 15 residues. The CDR3 DNA reads as TGTGCCAGCAGCGCGCCGGGACTAGTCCGAAATGAGCAGTTCTTC. Protein product: CASSAPGLVRNEQFF.